The TCR beta chain described here comes from a study of regulatory T cells in long-lasting Graves disease. Study conclusions and caveats: Whereas new patients shared 970 or so public clonotypes, persistent patients shared more, at approximately 2,700. Patients with persistent disease showed a bias toward TRBV28, TRBJ1-2 and TRBJ2-5.

Time point described: newly diagnosed GD, antithyroid drugs for less than 3 months. Construction of the TCR library relied on RNA isolated from PBMCs. The source of the patients was an endocrinology department in Xi'an, China. A word on this clonotype: What it recognizes is unknown.

Deletions cut 5 bases from V and 5 bases from J, with 9 bases between. CDR3 length: 12 residues. From germline, CDR1 is KGHDR and CDR2 SFDVKD. In building TCR beta libraries, iRepertoire HTBI primers were used together with Arm-PCR of CDR3 regions. TCRdb re-derived calls from the multiplex PCR reads in MiXCR, one entry per CDR3 protein. The data contain roughly 510,000 distinct CDR3 sequences, about 16% of them singletons. This same sample was also part of a study on T cells in Graves' hyperthyroidism and ophthalmopathy.

The source material was peripheral blood mononuclear cells (PBMCs), sampled at new diagnosis, from a patient treated with antithyroid drugs. The clonotype comes from a man younger than 30 with Graves disease. The chain is built from TRBV24-1 and TRBJ2-7; a possible D gene is TRBD2 (5 bases). The CDR3 nucleotides read TGTGCCACCAGTGTCGGGAAGAACGAGCAGTACTTC. Translating gives CATSVGKNEQYF.